This T cell receptor (beta chain) was profiled in a study of cytomegalovirus exposure and HLA in healthy donors. Study-wide background: The roughly 120 validation repertoires, a later analysis reported, used the same platform as the roughly 610 first-cohort repertoires. Study outcomes and limitations: Usually a TCR sequence was rare, but some public TCRs were found in many donors. For cytomegalovirus status, the classifier reportedly gave diagnoses with high specificity and sensitivity.

Data came from immunoSEQ multiplex PCR; TCRdb stores just in-frame clones and leaves some out. Of about 130,000 clones in the sample, more than 80% were seen once. Germline V gives CDR1 PRHDT, CDR2 FYEKMQ (reference sequence). Trimming at V came to 1 base and at J to 5 bases, leaving 8 bases not matched to a gene. The CDR3 spans 16 residues. Comment on this clone: Its specificity is unknown.

This clonotype originated in a woman aged 25 to 45 in good health and CMV-seropositive. V and J are TRBV13 and TRBJ2-3; 8 bases are shared with TRBD2. The sample consisted of PBMCs. The chain's CDR3 is CASSLASSGLVDTQYF. CDR3 nucleotides: TGTGCCAGCAGCTTAGCCTCTAGCGGGTTGGTAGATACGCAGTATTTT.